The count of the clone carrying this T cell receptor (beta chain) is one. These data are taken from a study of blood T cell repertoires in COVID-19. Overall study: There were acute and convalescent COVID-19 samples, and they came from the United States, Italy and Spain.

The germline gives CDR1 SGHRS, CDR2 YFSETQ. V was pared by 4 bases and J by 4 bases, with 12 bases between. The length of the CDR3 is 15 residues. TCRdb's copy holds only in-frame clones and misses some; the assay was immunoSEQ multiplex PCR. The data hold roughly 260,000 clones, with about nine tenths observed a single time. The receptor's source is a woman aged 25 to 39 with acute COVID-19. V is TRBV5-1 and J is TRBJ1-6, with D unclear. Specimen: PBMCs or T cells enriched from blood (not recorded which). The CDR3 spells CASSPRADYNSPLHF. In DNA, the CDR3 is TGCGCCAGCAGCCCGAGGGCCGATTATAATTCACCCCTCCACTTT.